Following are 11 T cell receptor beta chains from one sample sequenced in a study of blood T cells in healthy people across ages (dated by TCRdb to the mid-2010s). The library came from 5' RACE. Sequencing used an Illumina HiSeq 2500. A second PCR of roughly 6 to 11 cycles was run with a J-beta primer mix and a sample-barcoded 5' primer. Starting from the raw public reads, TCRdb applied fastp trimming at Q25, assembled clones with MiXCR and retained in-frame beta chains. For every CDR3 protein sequence, its rows merge into one entry that carries the most common genes and DNA. The sample profile shows about 1 million distinct CDR3 sequences; over 35% of them were found once. The ten top clones hold approximately 20% of the sample. The sequenced sample consisted of blood. Source of these receptors: a woman aged 60 to 75 in good health.

This sequence joins TRBV2 and TRBJ1-4; D ambiguous. The CDR3 length is 15 residues. V lost 6 bases to trimming and J lost 10 bases, with 21 bases between them. Germline lookup yields CDR1 SNHLY and CDR2 FYNNEI. The CDR3 sequence: CASRDGETSTGKLFF. The CDR3 bases are TGTGCCAGCAGGGATGGGGAGACCTCGACTGGAAAACTGTTTTTT.

This clonotype was observed a few times. The rearrangement uses TRBV20-1 and TRBJ2-1; 9 nucleotides match TRBD2. V dropped 3 bases and J dropped 1; count of bases not matched to a gene: 10. The CDR3 sequence is 17 residues long. In germline, CDR1 is DFQATT, CDR2 SNEGSKA (reference sequence). This CDR3 is CSARTAGGRVSYNEQFF. The CDR3 region has the DNA TGCAGTGCTAGGACGGCGGGCGGGAGGGTTTCCTACAATGAGCAGTTCTTC.

The table lists this clonotype with a few counts. The chain recombines TRBV20-1 with TRBJ2-3; a weak D match, TRBD1 (6 bases). Trimming left V 5 bases short and J 4 bases short, with 10 bases between. The germline V gene encodes CDR1 DFQATT and CDR2 SNEGSKA (reference sequence). The CDR3 covers 12 residues. In DNA form, the CDR3 reads TGCAGTGCTCAGGACAGCGCAGATACGCAGTATTTT. This sequence encodes CSAQDSADTQYF.

The V call is TRBV21-1, the J call TRBJ2-1; the D call in the table, TRBD2, was not verified against the DNA. TRBV21-1 is described as a pseudogene. The CDR3 sequence is 15 residues long. CDR3 amino acids: CASINGTLSYNEQFF. The CDR3 nucleotides are TGTGCCAGCATCAACGGGACTTTATCCTACAATGAGCAGTTCTTC.

This clonotype was detected a few times. The J gene is TRBJ2-3, the V gene TRBV2; D remains ambiguous. The V gene lost 7 bases and the J gene lost 3 bases, with 5 bases spanning the gap. Germline V CDR1 and CDR2: SNHLY, FYNNEI. This CDR3 is 11 amino acids long. CDR3 protein: CASKGTDTQYF. The CDR3 nucleotides read TGTGCCAGCAAGGGAACAGATACGCAGTATTTT.

The V gene is TRBV20-1, the J gene TRBJ2-5; D gene uncertain. Germline V gene sequence: CDR1 DFQATT, CDR2 SNEGSKA (reference sequence). CDR3 length: 14 residues. V lost 7 bases and J lost 1, with 16 bases in between. CDR3 amino acids: CSVLDRIGQETQYF. Here the CDR3 DNA reads TGCAGTGTATTGGACCGCATAGGCCAAGAGACCCAGTACTTC.

V is TRBV9 and J is TRBJ2-1; 8 nucleotides align to TRBD2. Germline CDR1 reads SGDLS; CDR2 reads YYNGEE. Germline trimming cut 5 bases from V and 10 bases from J; bases unmatched to any gene: 11. The CDR3 is 14 amino acids. CDR3 nucleotides: TGTGCCAGCAGTGGACGAGCGGGAGCCCCCGAGCAGTTCTTC. Amino acid sequence: CASSGRAGAPEQFF.

There are a few counts of this clonotype. The rearrangement joins TRBV12-3 or TRBV12-4 to TRBJ2-4; 13 nucleotides line up with TRBD2. The CDR3 is made up of 15 amino acids. The V gene end was trimmed by 6 bases and the J gene end by 13 bases; junction bases not matched to a gene: 12. The CDR3 reads CASSPGLAGAREQYF. CDR3 bases: TGTGCCAGCAGCCCCGGACTAGCGGGAGCACGGGAGCAGTACTTC.

The chain has TRBV24-1 and TRBJ2-3, with 11 bases that match TRBD2. Trimming at V came to 3 bases and at J to 2 bases, leaving 6 bases not matched to a gene. The CDR3 is made up of 17 amino acids. Germline assignment: CDR1 KGHDR and CDR2 SFDVKD. CDR3 region: CATSDLAGGSLTDTQYF. In nucleotides, the CDR3 is TGTGCCACCAGTGATCTAGCGGGAGGCTCCCTCACAGATACGCAGTATTTT.

This chain uses TRBV7-9 with TRBJ2-7; 11 nucleotides line up with TRBD2. Per germline, CDR1 SEHNR and CDR2 FQNEAQ (reference sequence). V lost 8 bases, J lost 7 bases, and 22 bases stayed unmatched. CDR3 length: 18 residues. The CDR3 spells CASLGLAEGLFTDNEQYF. In nucleotides, the CDR3 is TGTGCCAGCTTGGGACTAGCGGAAGGCCTTTTTACCGACAATGAGCAGTACTTC. The whole variable domain, remainder taken from reference TRBV7-9 and TRBJ2-7, is DTGVSQNPRHKITKRGQNVTFRCDPISEHNRLYWYRQTLGQGPEFLTYFQNEAQLEKSRLLSDRFSAERPKGSFSTLEIQRTEQGDSAMYLCASLGLAEGLFTDNEQYFGPGTRLTVT.

This clonotype was observed a few times. The chain uses TRBV27 and TRBJ1-2, with TRBD1 identical over 7 bases. This CDR3 is 14 amino acids long. The V segment lost 5 bases and the J segment 8 bases; nucleotides outside the gene matches: 11. CDR1 and CDR2 from the germline V gene are MNHEY and SMNVEV (reference sequence). The CDR3 DNA follows: TGTGCCAGCAGTGACCCCACAGGGGCGAACGGCTACACCTTC. Its translation: CASSDPTGANGYTF.